This T cell receptor beta chain was identified during a study of blood T cell repertoires in COVID-19. Authors' analysis steps: The assay estimated nucleated cells by amplifying reference gene primers. The data were produced by immunoSEQ multiplex PCR, yet TCRdb's version contains in-frame clones alone and is incomplete. The DNA gave D and trimming, while V, J and clone size come from that table. Among 100,000 to 120,000 clones listed, about four fifths were seen once. This CDR3 spans 18 amino acids. V was shortened by 0 bases and J by 2 bases, with 20 bases between the two germline ends. Germline CDR1 reads LGHNA; CDR2 reads YNFKEQ.

The sequenced material came from peripheral blood. The source of this sequence is a woman aged 55-69 years with acute or convalescent COVID-19. This chain connects TRBV4-2 to TRBJ2-7, with D tentatively TRBD2 (7 bases). CDR3 in amino acids: CASSQEADPGGAAYEQYF. In nucleotides, the CDR3 is TGTGCCAGCAGCCAAGAAGCCGATCCGGGGGGCGCGGCCTACGAGCAGTACTTC.